This T cell receptor (beta chain) was recovered during a study of blood T cell repertoires in COVID-19. CDR1 is LNHDA, CDR2 SQIVND, per germline (reference sequence). V lost 10 bases and J 3 bases, leaving 16 bases between the germline ends. The CDR3 consists of 14 residues. The protocol was immunoSEQ multiplex PCR, while the TCRdb copy is restricted to in-frame clones and leaves out a portion. The table has about 50,000 clones, roughly 90% seen once; the top ten hold about 3.9%. The clonotype originates from a human donor in a cohort sampled during active COVID-19. The chain couples TRBV19 to TRBJ1-5; D is possibly TRBD1 (5 bases). Material for sequencing was peripheral blood. This chain's CDR3 is CATATRGINQPQHF. The CDR3 region has the DNA TGTGCCACCGCTACCCGGGGGATCAATCAGCCCCAGCATTTT.